The sequence of this TCR beta chain was determined in a study of cytomegalovirus exposure and HLA in healthy donors. CDR3 length: 15 residues. Germline CDR1 is SNHLY and CDR2 is FYNNEI. V lost 4 bases and J lost 0; bases outside the gene matches: 6. PCR involved 60 Vbeta and 13 Jbeta primers. The assay was immunoSEQ multiplex PCR, and TCRdb's table has in-frame clones only and misses some. The sample includes 95,000 to 150,000 clones, approximately 75% of them seen just once. V gene TRBV2 combines with J gene TRBJ2-7; 7 positions agree with TRBD2. This clonotype was obtained from a woman between 50 and 59 years old in good health and CMV-seronegative. Input material: PBMCs. The CDR3 reads CASSARTSGSYEQYF. Here the CDR3 DNA reads TGTGCCAGCAGTGCCCGGACTAGTGGCTCCTACGAGCAGTACTTC.